This TCR beta chain was identified during a study of CD8+ T cells in alopecia areata. The sequencing template was cDNA reverse transcribed from extracted RNA. Assay used: immunoSEQ multiplex PCR; TCRdb lists only in-frame clones, some missing. The data hold roughly 140,000 clones, with roughly 46% observed a single time. This clone occurred a few times. Germline V gene lookup returns CDR1 SQVTM and CDR2 ANQGSEA. The CDR3 length is 15 residues. J was trimmed by 2 bases and V by 2 bases; bases with no gene match: 6. The chain employs TRBV29-1 and TRBJ2-5; 9 bases agree with TRBD1. The TCR was taken from a human donor with alopecia areata. Source: CD4+ T cells sorted from blood, taken at week 0. CDR3 nucleotides: TGCAGCGTTGAATATGGGACAGGGAGGCAAGAGACCCAGTACTTC. Its translation is CSVEYGTGRQETQYF.